This is a list of T cell receptor beta chains from one sample in a study of cytomegalovirus exposure and HLA in healthy donors. This table comes from immunoSEQ multiplex PCR, and its TCRdb copy is limited to in-frame clones, with some not included. The sample contains roughly 190,000 clones, 75% to 90% of which appear only once. The sequencing sample was made of PBMCs. These receptors were obtained from a man aged 35 to 55 in good health and CMV-seropositive. CDR3s include the opening cysteine and the closing phenylalanine or tryptophan. The order of the fields is D gene, V gene, J gene, clone size, CDR3 DNA, CDR3 protein. The D gene is left open where the match is weak. Only some rows state a clone size, as once, few, many or a class for expanded clones.

d_call: TRBD1; v_call: TRBV5-1; j_call: TRBJ1-2; clone_size: NA; cdr3_nt: TGCGCCAGCAGTCAGACCCGGACAGGGCATGGCTACACCTTC; cdr3_aa: CASSQTRTGHGYTF
d_call: NA; v_call: TRBV9; j_call: TRBJ1-4; clone_size: NA; cdr3_nt: TGTGCCAGCAGCCCTAGAGAGGGCCGGGGGGAAAAACTGTTTTTT; cdr3_aa: CASSPREGRGEKLFF
d_call: NA; v_call: TRBV5-6; j_call: TRBJ2-1; clone_size: NA; cdr3_nt: TGTGCCAGCAGCTTAATATACAATGAGCAGTTCTTC; cdr3_aa: CASSLIYNEQFF
d_call: NA; v_call: TRBV5-3; j_call: TRBJ1-5; clone_size: NA; cdr3_nt: TGTGCCAGAAGCCTCGGGACACCGAATGATAGCAATCAGCCCCAGCATTTT; cdr3_aa: CARSLGTPNDSNQPQHF
d_call: TRBD1; v_call: TRBV25-1; j_call: TRBJ1-1; clone_size: NA; cdr3_nt: TGTGCCAGCAGGGACAGGGGGAACACTGAAGCTTTCTTT; cdr3_aa: CASRDRGNTEAFF
d_call: NA; v_call: TRBV6-5; j_call: TRBJ2-7; clone_size: NA; cdr3_nt: TGTGCCAGCAGTTCCACAGGTACCCCCTACGAGCAGTACTTC; cdr3_aa: CASSSTGTPYEQYF
d_call: NA; v_call: TRBV9; j_call: TRBJ1-1; clone_size: NA; cdr3_nt: TGTGCCAGCAGCGCCCTAGCGAACACTGAAGCTTTCTTT; cdr3_aa: CASSALANTEAFF
d_call: NA; v_call: TRBV4-3; j_call: TRBJ2-2; clone_size: NA; cdr3_nt: TGCGCCAGCAGCCAAGGGACTACCGACACCGGGGAGCTGTTTTTT; cdr3_aa: CASSQGTTDTGELFF
d_call: TRBD1; v_call: TRBV11-3; j_call: TRBJ2-1; clone_size: once; cdr3_nt: TGTGCCAGCAGCTTAGCGCAGGGGGCTTACAATGAGCAGTTCTTC; cdr3_aa: CASSLAQGAYNEQFF
d_call: NA; v_call: TRBV4-3; j_call: TRBJ2-3; clone_size: few; cdr3_nt: TGCGCCAGCAGCAGCGTCCCCACAGATACGCAGTATTTT; cdr3_aa: CASSSVPTDTQYF
d_call: NA; v_call: TRBV1; j_call: TRBJ1-2; clone_size: NA; cdr3_nt: TGCACCAGCAGCCAAGAGGTGGGGGCTGGAGGCTACACCTTC; cdr3_aa: CTSSQEVGAGGYTF
d_call: NA; v_call: TRBV25-1; j_call: TRBJ1-4; clone_size: NA; cdr3_nt: TGTGCCAGCAGTGGAGGGACACCGAGCCATGTAAAACTGTTTTTT; cdr3_aa: CASSGGTPSHVKLFF
d_call: NA; v_call: TRBV4-3; j_call: TRBJ1-4; clone_size: many; cdr3_nt: TGCGCCAGCAGCCAAGACGTGGACGGGGGTGGAAAACTGTTTTTT; cdr3_aa: CASSQDVDGGGKLFF
d_call: TRBD2; v_call: TRBV7-3; j_call: TRBJ2-1; clone_size: NA; cdr3_nt: TGTGCCAGCAGCGCGACTAGCGGGGGGGCCGATGAGCAGTTCTTC; cdr3_aa: CASSATSGGADEQFF
d_call: NA; v_call: TRBV18; j_call: TRBJ2-1; clone_size: once; cdr3_nt: TGTGCCAGCTCACCAACCCAGGTGGGTGAGCAGTTCTTC; cdr3_aa: CASSPTQVGEQFF
d_call: TRBD2; v_call: TRBV7-8; j_call: TRBJ2-1; clone_size: once; cdr3_nt: TGTGCCAGCAGCTTAGGGGGACTAGCGGGGCCGAGAAATGAGCAGTTCTTC; cdr3_aa: CASSLGGLAGPRNEQFF
d_call: TRBD1; v_call: TRBV7-6; j_call: TRBJ1-1; clone_size: NA; cdr3_nt: TGTGCCAGCAGCGGACAGGGTGAAGCTTTCTTT; cdr3_aa: CASSGQGEAFF
d_call: NA; v_call: TRBV6-5; j_call: TRBJ2-7; clone_size: NA; cdr3_nt: TGTGCCAGCAGTTACACACTGGACAAAGCCTACGAGCAGTACTTC; cdr3_aa: CASSYTLDKAYEQYF
d_call: NA; v_call: TRBV27; j_call: TRBJ1-5; clone_size: NA; cdr3_nt: TGTGCCAGCAGTTTCGTAGGGAGTGGCAATCAGCCCCAGCATTTT; cdr3_aa: CASSFVGSGNQPQHF
d_call: TRBD2; v_call: TRBV6-1; j_call: TRBJ2-3; clone_size: once; cdr3_nt: TGTGCCAGCAGTGACCTCAGAGCGGGGGGTACAGATACGCAGTATTTT; cdr3_aa: CASSDLRAGGTDTQYF
d_call: NA; v_call: TRBV4-1; j_call: TRBJ2-7; clone_size: NA; cdr3_nt: TGCGCCAGCAGCCCAGGGACTCGATACGAGCAGTACTTC; cdr3_aa: CASSPGTRYEQYF
d_call: TRBD1; v_call: TRBV5-1; j_call: TRBJ1-3; clone_size: NA; cdr3_nt: TGCGCCAGCAGCTTGGCCGGGGGACAGGGTTCAGACACCATATATTTT; cdr3_aa: CASSLAGGQGSDTIYF
d_call: TRBD1; v_call: TRBV5-1; j_call: TRBJ2-7; clone_size: NA; cdr3_nt: TGCGCCAGCAGCTCGGACAGGGGAGGCGGTAAGGTCTACGAGCAGTACTTC; cdr3_aa: CASSSDRGGGKVYEQYF
d_call: NA; v_call: TRBV21-1; j_call: TRBJ2-1; clone_size: NA; cdr3_nt: TGTGCCAGCAACCCTACTCAGGGAAACAATGAGCAGTTCTTC; cdr3_aa: CASNPTQGNNEQFF
d_call: NA; v_call: TRBV30; j_call: TRBJ2-3; clone_size: NA; cdr3_nt: TGTGCCTGGAGTTCGAGCACAGATACGCAGTATTTT; cdr3_aa: CAWSSSTDTQYF
d_call: NA; v_call: TRBV6-1; j_call: TRBJ2-1; clone_size: few; cdr3_nt: TGTGCCAGCAGTGAAGCGGAGGTTTACAATGAGCAGTTCTTC; cdr3_aa: CASSEAEVYNEQFF
d_call: TRBD2; v_call: TRBV7-3; j_call: TRBJ2-5; clone_size: NA; cdr3_nt: TGTGCCAGCAGCCTAACCGGGACTAGCGAAGAGACCCAGTACTTC; cdr3_aa: CASSLTGTSEETQYF
d_call: TRBD1; v_call: TRBV18; j_call: TRBJ1-1; clone_size: NA; cdr3_nt: TGTGCCAGCTCCCAGACAGGGGGCGAGGCGAGGACTGAAGCTTTCTTT; cdr3_aa: CASSQTGGEARTEAFF
d_call: NA; v_call: TRBV4-3; j_call: TRBJ1-2; clone_size: NA; cdr3_nt: TGCGCCAGCAGCCAACGGGGTGGCTATGGCTACACCTTC; cdr3_aa: CASSQRGGYGYTF
d_call: TRBD2; v_call: TRBV9; j_call: TRBJ2-5; clone_size: NA; cdr3_nt: TGTGCCAGCGGGCGCCTAGCGGGGGGGGCTTCAGAGACCCAGTACTTC; cdr3_aa: CASGRLAGGASETQYF
d_call: NA; v_call: TRBV5-1; j_call: TRBJ2-7; clone_size: NA; cdr3_nt: TGCGCCAGCAGCTCGCAGGGCTCCTACGAGCAGTACTTC; cdr3_aa: CASSSQGSYEQYF
d_call: TRBD1; v_call: TRBV4-3; j_call: TRBJ1-2; clone_size: NA; cdr3_nt: TGCGCCAGCAGCCAAGAGGACGAGACAGGGGAAGATGGCTACACCTTC; cdr3_aa: CASSQEDETGEDGYTF
d_call: TRBD1; v_call: TRBV5-6; j_call: TRBJ2-7; clone_size: NA; cdr3_nt: TGTGCCAGCAGCTTTCCACAGGGGACCTACGAGCAGTACTTC; cdr3_aa: CASSFPQGTYEQYF
d_call: TRBD1; v_call: TRBV4-2; j_call: TRBJ1-6; clone_size: NA; cdr3_nt: TGTGCCAGCAGCCATCCCCCGGGACAGGGGAATTCACCCCTCCACTTT; cdr3_aa: CASSHPPGQGNSPLHF
d_call: TRBD2; v_call: TRBV7-2; j_call: TRBJ2-3; clone_size: NA; cdr3_nt: TGTGCCAGCAGCTTAGATGGGCGGGGGAGCACAGATACGCAGTATTTT; cdr3_aa: CASSLDGRGSTDTQYF
d_call: NA; v_call: TRBV4-1; j_call: TRBJ1-1; clone_size: once; cdr3_nt: TGCGCCAGCAGCCAACTCAGGGATTTGAACACTGAAGCTTTCTTT; cdr3_aa: CASSQLRDLNTEAFF
d_call: TRBD2; v_call: TRBV10-3; j_call: TRBJ2-1; clone_size: once; cdr3_nt: TGTGCCATCAGTGAGTCGGGGCGGGGGGGCCGGGATGAGCAGTTCTTC; cdr3_aa: CAISESGRGGRDEQFF
d_call: TRBD1; v_call: TRBV18; j_call: TRBJ2-7; clone_size: NA; cdr3_nt: TGTGCCAGCTCACCGGCCGGGACAGCTTTCCACGAGCAGTACTTC; cdr3_aa: CASSPAGTAFHEQYF
d_call: NA; v_call: TRBV7-9; j_call: TRBJ1-3; clone_size: NA; cdr3_nt: TGTGCCAGCAGCTTAGCGCAGGGCCATGGAAACACCATATATTTT; cdr3_aa: CASSLAQGHGNTIYF
d_call: TRBD1; v_call: TRBV28; j_call: TRBJ1-4; clone_size: NA; cdr3_nt: TGTGCCAGCAGTGTCCTCGGGACAGATAATGAAAAACTGTTTTTT; cdr3_aa: CASSVLGTDNEKLFF
d_call: NA; v_call: TRBV1; j_call: TRBJ2-7; clone_size: NA; cdr3_nt: TGCACCAGCAGCCAAGATTGCAGGGACTTC; cdr3_aa: CTSSQDCRDF
d_call: TRBD1; v_call: TRBV5-1; j_call: TRBJ2-7; clone_size: NA; cdr3_nt: TGCGCCAGCAGCCTAGGGACAGATTACTCCTACGAGCAGTACTTC; cdr3_aa: CASSLGTDYSYEQYF
d_call: NA; v_call: TRBV30; j_call: TRBJ2-3; clone_size: NA; cdr3_nt: TGTGCCTGGAGCCCCTTAGGGGGTCGGCCCACAGATACGCAGTATTTT; cdr3_aa: CAWSPLGGRPTDTQYF
d_call: NA; v_call: TRBV6-5; j_call: TRBJ2-1; clone_size: few; cdr3_nt: TGTGCCAGCAGTAAGCACAGGGATGAGCAGTTCTTC; cdr3_aa: CASSKHRDEQFF
d_call: NA; v_call: TRBV2; j_call: TRBJ2-7; clone_size: NA; cdr3_nt: TGTGCCAGCAGTGGGGGGCGGGTTAGCTCCTACGAGCAGTACTTC; cdr3_aa: CASSGGRVSSYEQYF
d_call: NA; v_call: TRBV7-2; j_call: TRBJ2-3; clone_size: NA; cdr3_nt: TGTGCCAGCAGCTTAGGTAGCACCACAGATACGCAGTATTTT; cdr3_aa: CASSLGSTTDTQYF
d_call: NA; v_call: TRBV2; j_call: TRBJ1-2; clone_size: once; cdr3_nt: TGTGCCTCCAGAGGCAGAGCCTATGGCTACACCTTC; cdr3_aa: CASRGRAYGYTF
d_call: TRBD2; v_call: TRBV7-3; j_call: TRBJ2-1; clone_size: NA; cdr3_nt: TGTGCCAGCAGCTCCAAGCGGGGGCTCTACAATGAGCAGTTCTTC; cdr3_aa: CASSSKRGLYNEQFF
d_call: TRBD1; v_call: TRBV11-3; j_call: TRBJ2-1; clone_size: NA; cdr3_nt: TGTGCCAGCAGCGGGGGACAGGGGGCACCGCAGTTCTTC; cdr3_aa: CASSGGQGAPQFF
d_call: NA; v_call: TRBV15; j_call: TRBJ1-1; clone_size: NA; cdr3_nt: TGTGCCACCAGCAGAGACAGGGCGAACACTGAAGCTTTCTTT; cdr3_aa: CATSRDRANTEAFF
d_call: NA; v_call: TRBV28; j_call: TRBJ2-1; clone_size: few; cdr3_nt: TGTGCCAGCAGTTTAAGGGGGACTATCCCGGACCAATACAATGAGCAGTTCTTC; cdr3_aa: CASSLRGTIPDQYNEQFF
d_call: TRBD2; v_call: TRBV27; j_call: TRBJ2-7; clone_size: NA; cdr3_nt: TGTGCCAGCAGTTATCCCCGGACTAGCGGGGATTACGAGCAGTACTTC; cdr3_aa: CASSYPRTSGDYEQYF
d_call: NA; v_call: TRBV28; j_call: TRBJ1-5; clone_size: NA; cdr3_nt: TGTGCCAGCAGTCCAGGCAGAATTATTAGCAATCAGCCCCAGCATTTT; cdr3_aa: CASSPGRIISNQPQHF